This TCR beta chain was recorded in a study of graft-versus-host responses after intestinal transplantation (dated by TCRdb to the early 2020s). Regarding the research as a whole: Multivisceral, liver-intestinal, or isolated intestinal transplants were received by the recipients. Donor T cell macrochimerism was defined as a peak of at least 4% donor T cells among recipient peripheral blood mononuclear cells. The cohort enrolled under 25 intestinal transplant recipients including one retransplant, and a few patients lacking pretransplant specimens were excluded. To identify alloreactive clones, pre-transplant mixed lymphocyte reaction products were sequenced and compared with unstimulated pre-transplant donor and recipient T cells. After intestinal transplantation, graft-versus-host and host-versus-graft alloreactive T cell clones in the graft, circulation and bone marrow were tracked using bulk TCR-beta CDR3 sequencing. Every recipient was given anti-thymocyte globulin induction, then maintenance tacrolimus and steroids for roughly 3 years. Rather than being sequenced by the commercial service, samples from a few later patients were sequenced in-house on an Illumina MiSeq and processed with MiXCR.

Study-wide conclusions, independent of this receptor: In the allografts of patients with donor T cell macrochimerism, GvH to HvG T cell clonal ratios were high. GvH clones were found in recipient bone marrow, and some of the GvH clones appeared earlier in ileal mucosa or blood, which is consistent with an intestinal mucosal origin. Conclusions were limited by the relatively low number and heterogeneity of intestinal transplant patients. Early after transplant, peak levels of circulating GvH clones were found to be associated with declines in HvG clones.

The protocol used for the library was the immunoSEQ multiplex PCR assay. In most patients, genomic DNA was isolated using the Qiagen DNeasy Blood and Tissue Kit and sent frozen to Adaptive Biotechnologies for TCR sequencing. Adaptive Biotechnologies carried out high-throughput TCR-beta CDR3 sequencing of genomic DNA for most patients. Under the source paper's analysis protocol: TCR sequencing data were retrieved from Adaptive's ImmunoSEQ software for around 20 patients, whereas three other patients were processed with MiXCR and VDJtools. To correct CD4 versus CD8 sorting errors, any sequence found in both subsets at a frequency ratio below 5:1 was removed. CDR3 nucleotide sequences shared between donor and recipient were removed because the origin of such sequences could not be assigned. To count as alloreactive, a clone needed at least 2-fold expansion over unstimulated cells and a minimum CFSE-low frequency of 0.002% (template counts) or 0.001% (read counts). Clones were considered mappable if detected in sequenced pre-transplant spleen, lymph node, or MLR CFSE-low populations of the donor or recipient. The cumulative frequency of alloreactive clones was calculated as a percentage of all sequences, weighted by copy number. The table comes from immuneACCESS by way of TCRdb, which keeps in-frame sequences with V and J called. Part of the clones is missing from these tables; in studies checked, under half for an unresolved V gene and the rest for unknown reasons. V and J calls and clone size are those listed in that table; D and trimming were worked out from the DNA. The sample table lists tens of thousands of clones, 90% of them with a count of one. In total, the top ten clones hold about 4% of the sample.

The sample's time point label is to be understood as: cells obtained before transplantation from donor or recipient. CD3+CD4+ and CD3+CD8+ populations were FACS-sorted from unstimulated pre-transplant donor and recipient cells taken from spleen or lymph nodes. The germline V gene gives CDR1 as MGHDK and CDR2 as SYGVNS. Trimming costs V 4 bases and J 8 bases, and their ends lie 15 bases apart. The CDR3 holds 14 amino acids from the cysteine to the phenylalanine. Only the CDR3 DNA stays, 42 bases, in frame from base 1. Remarks on this clone: No cognate antigen has been identified for it. Base qualities are not at hand, and no much larger clone is one base apart.

The receptor's source is a human donor who was the organ donor for an intestinal transplant. In this chain, TRBV25-1 is recombined with TRBJ2-1; possibly the D gene is TRBD2, per 5 matching bases. The material was unstimulated CD8+ T cells sorted from spleen or lymph node cells, obtained before transplant. This receptor carries the CDR3 CASSVSGSSHEQFF. The DNA reads TGTGCCAGCAGTGTTTCGGGAAGCTCCCATGAGCAGTTCTTC. With all but the CDR3 taken from the reference TRBV25-1 and TRBJ2-1 genes, the full variable domain is: EADIYQTPRYLVIGTGKKITLECSQTMGHDKMYWYQQDPGMELHLIHYSYGVNSTEKGDLSSESTVSRIRTEHFPLTLESARPSHTSQYLCASSVSGSSHEQFFGPGTRLTVL.